This TCR beta chain appears in the sequencing data of a study of cytomegalovirus exposure and HLA in healthy donors. The CDR3 extends over 14 amino acids. Trimming removed 8 bases at V and 2 bases at J, with 16 bases between. Germline V gives CDR1 SEHNR, CDR2 FQNEAQ (reference sequence). PCR employed 60 Vbeta and 13 Jbeta primers. Libraries were prepared by immunoSEQ multiplex PCR; TCRdb keeps only in-frame clonotypes and omits some of them. The repertoire holds tens of thousands of clones, around three quarters seen once, with 4.6% in the top ten. Sequenced material: PBMCs. The sequence derives from a middle-aged woman in good health and CMV-seropositive. This rearrangement joins TRBV7-9 to TRBJ2-7; D ambiguous. The CDR3 sequence is CASSVGEYTYEQYF. CDR3 coding DNA: TGTGCCAGCTCTGTGGGCGAGTATACCTACGAGCAGTACTTC.